Below, 20 T cell receptor beta chains from the same sample are listed, as sequenced in a study of T-cell memory formation after mild COVID-19. TCRdb re-called the 5' RACE reads with MiXCR, one entry per CDR3 protein. This sample carries 300,000 to 350,000 distinct CDR3 sequences, 19% of them seen once, and the ten largest clones take 20% to 25%. Sequencing was carried out using PBMCs or a T cell subset sorted from them (not recorded which). All receptors come from a man between 18 and 35 years old who had mild COVID-19 (a few samples of this study predate the infection). Cell type and time point are not known.

This clonotype was seen a few times. The chain combines TRBV3-1 with TRBJ1-2; no definite D call. V shed 1 base and J shed 3 bases, with 9 bases lying between them. Germline assignment: CDR1 LGHDT and CDR2 YNNKEL (reference sequence). CDR3 size: 14 residues. The CDR3 coding sequence is TGTGCCAGCAGCCAAGTCGCCGGGGACTATGGCTACACCTTC. Residues: CASSQVAGDYGYTF.

The V and J genes are TRBV25-1 and TRBJ2-7; D remains ambiguous. With 2 bases removed from V and 6 bases from J, the gap between germline ends came to 11 bases. The CDR3 sequence is 13 residues long. CDR1 and CDR2 from the germline V gene are MGHDK and SYGVNS. CDR3 nucleotides: TGTGCCAGCAGTGAAAGTACGTTCTCCGAGCAGTACTTC. This encodes CASSESTFSEQYF.

This clonotype has a count of ten or more. J is TRBJ2-3 and V is TRBV29-1; 10 bases fit TRBD1. The CDR3 has 14 residues. Unmatched junction bases numbered 5, after V lost 2 bases and J lost 6 bases. Looked up from germline, CDR1 is SQVTM and CDR2 is ANQGSEA. The CDR3 sequence is CSVELEDRGDTQYF. The CDR3 region has the DNA TGCAGCGTTGAATTAGAGGACAGGGGGGATACGCAGTATTTT.

The sample holds a few counts of this clonotype. V is TRBV7-6 and J is TRBJ1-1; D gene unclear. Trimming removed 1 base from V and 1 base from J, with 10 bases in between. The CDR3 is 15 amino acids. Germline V gene data show CDR1 as SGHVS and CDR2 as FNYEAQ. CDR3 residues: CASSLGSVQNTEAFF. CDR3 DNA sequence: TGTGCCAGCAGCTTAGGCTCAGTCCAGAACACTGAAGCTTTCTTT.

The chain employs TRBV11-2 and TRBJ1-6, with 8 bases lining up with TRBD1. Germline V gives CDR1 SGHAT, CDR2 FQNNGV. The trim removed 1 base at V and 9 bases at J, leaving 5 bases unmatched. The CDR3 is 15 residues long. The DNA of the CDR3 is TGTGCCAGCAGCTTAGTGCAGGGGGCCGTTTCACCCCTCCACTTT. Its protein product is CASSLVQGAVSPLHF.

This sequence joins TRBV3-1 and TRBJ2-4; the D is unclear. From germline, CDR1 is LGHDT and CDR2 YNNKEL (reference sequence). Trimming stripped 4 bases from V and 5 bases from J, with 12 bases between. This CDR3 region has 14 residues. The chain's CDR3 is CASSPSGGQNIQYF. Here the CDR3 DNA reads TGTGCCAGCAGCCCTTCCGGTGGCCAAAACATTCAGTACTTC.

This chain uses TRBV14 with TRBJ2-1; 8 bases are shared with TRBD1. This CDR3 comprises 16 residues. J gave up 6 bases and V 0 bases, and 7 bases lay outside the gene matches. Per the germline V gene, CDR1 is SGHDN and CDR2 is FVKESK. The CDR3 spells CASSQDPGGASNEQFF. The CDR3 region has the DNA TGTGCCAGCAGCCAAGATCCAGGGGGCGCCTCCAATGAGCAGTTCTTC.

CDR3 coding DNA: TGCGCCAGCAGCTTTGGGAGTTCGGGACCTCGCTCCTACGAGCAGTACTTC. Its translation is CASSFGSSGPRSYEQYF. The rearrangement uses TRBV5-1 and TRBJ2-7; D may correspond to TRBD1 or TRBD2 (5 bases each). Germline CDR1 reads SGHRS; CDR2 reads YFSETQ. V gave up 2 bases and J gave up 0 bases, with 18 bases separating them. This CDR3 spans 17 amino acids. Full variable domain (remainder filled in from reference TRBV5-1 and TRBJ2-7): KAGVTQTPRYLIKTRGQQVTLSCSPISGHRSVSWYQQTPGQGLQFLFEYFSETQRNKGNFPGRFSGRQFSNSRSEMNVSTLELGDSALYLCASSFGSSGPRSYEQYFGPGTRLTVT.

The chain joins TRBV7-2 to TRBJ2-5, with a weak D call TRBD2 (5 bases). This CDR3 region has 12 residues. Trimming took off 10 bases at V and 7 bases at J, with 16 bases between the two ends. Germline loops: CDR1 SGHTA, CDR2 FQGNSA. The CDR3 DNA is TGTGCCATCCAGTCCAAGGGAGTGACCCAGTACTTC. This gives the protein CAIQSKGVTQYF.

This chain connects TRBV7-9 to TRBJ1-1, with D perhaps TRBD1 (5 bases). Trimming left V 0 bases short and J 5 bases short, with 7 bases between. Per the germline V gene, CDR1 is SEHNR and CDR2 is FQNEAQ (reference sequence). The length of the CDR3 is 13 residues. The CDR3 sequence: CASSLAGVTEAFF. In DNA, the CDR3 is TGTGCCAGCAGCTTAGCGGGGGTAACTGAAGCTTTCTTT.

The gene calls are TRBV18 and TRBJ1-6, with a weak D call TRBD1 (6 bases). The CDR3 totals 13 residues. Deletions cut 3 bases from V and 10 bases from J, with 10 bases between. The germline CDR1 and CDR2 sequences are KGHSH and LQKENI. CDR3 nucleotide sequence: TGTGCCAGCTCACCGGGACAAGGGTCACCCCTCCACTTT. Translated: CASSPGQGSPLHF.

This chain connects TRBV6-2 or TRBV6-3 to TRBJ2-1; 8 positions agree with TRBD2. With 6 bases clipped from V and 10 bases from J, the junction kept 11 bases outside the gene matches. There are 14 residues in the CDR3. CDR1 is MNHEY and CDR2 is SVGEGT in the germline V gene. The DNA for the CDR3 is TGTGCCAGCAGCCTAAGCGGGGGAGGCTTAGAGCAGTTCTTC. Its protein product is CASSLSGGGLEQFF.

This clonotype has only a few counts. This chain links TRBV4-1 with TRBJ1-6; D not resolved. This CDR3 region has 15 residues. Trimming removed 1 base at V and 9 bases at J, with 13 bases between. Germline V gene sequence: CDR1 MGHRA, CDR2 YSYEKL. CDR3 nucleotide sequence: TGCGCCAGCAGCCAAGGGCCTCGGGGTCCTTCACCCCTCCACTTT. The encoded protein is CASSQGPRGPSPLHF.

The CDR3 is CASSDGWAYNEQFF. The CDR3 region has the DNA TGTGCCAGCAGTGACGGTTGGGCCTACAATGAGCAGTTCTTC. V usage is TRBV25-1 and J usage is TRBJ2-1; no clear D. Germline loops: CDR1 MGHDK, CDR2 SYGVNS. The germline V and J ends were trimmed by 3 bases and 2 bases, with 8 bases remaining between them. The CDR3 runs to 14 residues.

This rearrangement joins TRBV5-1 to TRBJ2-3, with D possibly matching TRBD1 (5 bases). This CDR3 is built from 14 residues. Germline-derived CDR1 and CDR2 are SGHRS and YFSETQ. V gave up 2 bases and J gave up 4 bases, with 11 bases separating them. The CDR3 nucleotides are TGCGCCAGCAGCTTCCGGCAGGGCGCAGATACGCAGTATTTT. Translation gives CASSFRQGADTQYF.

This clonotype was observed a handful of times. V is TRBV5-1 and J is TRBJ2-6, with D unclear. The V gene's germline CDR1 is SGHRS and CDR2 YFSETQ. V lost 3 bases and J lost 1, with 8 bases in between. The CDR3 is made up of 15 amino acids. CDR3 loop: CASSSITSGANVLTF. CDR3 DNA: TGCGCCAGCAGCTCGATTACTTCTGGGGCCAACGTCCTGACTTTC.

The chain is built from TRBV13 and TRBJ2-3, with TRBD1 as a possible D gene (6 bases). This CDR3 comprises 15 residues. V dropped 5 bases and J dropped 3 bases, with 15 bases sitting between them. In germline, CDR1 is PRHDT, CDR2 FYEKMQ (reference sequence). CDR3 sequence: CASSRRTRGTDTQYF. The DNA for the CDR3 is TGTGCCAGCAGCCGGCGGACAAGGGGGACAGATACGCAGTATTTT.

Only a few counts were recorded for this clonotype. The CDR3 protein is CASSFGGTGVYEQYF. In DNA, the CDR3 is TGCGCCAGCAGCTTCGGCGGGACAGGGGTATACGAGCAGTACTTC. The chain links TRBV5-1 to TRBJ2-7, with 10 bases matching TRBD1. The CDR3 length is 15 residues. CDR1 is SGHRS and CDR2 is YFSETQ in the germline V gene. Germline trimming cut 2 bases from V and 4 bases from J; bases unmatched to any gene: 6. Filled out from reference TRBV5-1 and TRBJ2-7, the complete variable domain reads KAGVTQTPRYLIKTRGQQVTLSCSPISGHRSVSWYQQTPGQGLQFLFEYFSETQRNKGNFPGRFSGRQFSNSRSEMNVSTLELGDSALYLCASSFGGTGVYEQYFGPGTRLTVT.

The chain combines TRBV28 with TRBJ1-5, with D possibly being TRBD1 (6 bases). Trimming left V 3 bases short and J 5 bases short, with 11 bases between. CDR1 and CDR2 from the germline V gene are MDHEN and SYDVKM. The CDR3 is 14 residues long. CDR3 amino acids: CASSLAQGDQPQHF. Here the CDR3 DNA reads TGTGCCAGCAGTTTGGCACAGGGAGATCAGCCCCAGCATTTT.

The chain links TRBV4-1 to TRBJ1-6, with 8 bases that match TRBD1. Looked up from germline, CDR1 is MGHRA and CDR2 is YSYEKL. V lost 3 bases to trimming and J lost 7 bases; unmatched junction nucleotides: 5. The CDR3 runs to 15 residues. CDR3 protein: CASSQTGVENSPLHF. Here the CDR3 DNA reads TGCGCCAGCAGCCAGACAGGGGTCGAGAATTCACCCCTCCACTTT.